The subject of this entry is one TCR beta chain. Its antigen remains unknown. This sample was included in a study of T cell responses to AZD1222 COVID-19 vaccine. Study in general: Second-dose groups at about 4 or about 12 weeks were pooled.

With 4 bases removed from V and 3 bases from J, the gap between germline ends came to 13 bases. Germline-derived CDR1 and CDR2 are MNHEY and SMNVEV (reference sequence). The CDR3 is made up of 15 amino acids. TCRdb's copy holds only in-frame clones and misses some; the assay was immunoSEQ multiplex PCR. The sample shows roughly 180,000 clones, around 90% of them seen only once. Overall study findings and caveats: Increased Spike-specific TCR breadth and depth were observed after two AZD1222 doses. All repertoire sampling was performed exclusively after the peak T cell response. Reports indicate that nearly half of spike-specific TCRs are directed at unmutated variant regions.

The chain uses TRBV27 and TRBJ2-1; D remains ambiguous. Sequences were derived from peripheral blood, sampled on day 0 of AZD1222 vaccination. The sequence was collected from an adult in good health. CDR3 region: CASSSFGPYYNEQFF. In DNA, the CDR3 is TGTGCCAGCAGTTCCTTCGGTCCCTACTACAATGAGCAGTTCTTC.